This T cell receptor beta chain derives from a study of identical twins. TCRdb independently ran MiXCR on the 5' RACE reads; one entry per CDR3 protein. The sample carries around 290,000 distinct CDR3 sequences, 8% to 9.5% recorded once. This clonotype showed up many times. The data were also submitted as part of a second study, on yellow fever vaccine responses in identical twins.

This receptor was identified in a woman aged 18-35 years in good health. Sequenced: CD8+ T cells sorted from blood.

The CDR3 bases are TGCGCCAGCAGCCAGGACAGGGGATTTGGAAACATTCAGTACTTC. Translation gives CASSQDRGFGNIQYF. The chain carries TRBV4-1 and TRBJ2-4; 9 nucleotides line up with TRBD1. The CDR3 has 15 amino acids. Germline V gives CDR1 MGHRA, CDR2 YSYEKL. V lost 3 bases and J lost 6; bases outside the gene matches: 6.